The 23 T cell receptor beta chains below come from one sample, sequenced in a study of memory CD4+ T cells and cytomegalovirus serostatus. Sequencing was performed with immunoSEQ multiplex PCR; in TCRdb, only in-frame clones are kept and a portion is missing. The sample contains about 56,000 clones, roughly 82% of which appear only once. Single viable CD3+CD4+CD8-CD45RO+ cells were sorted as the memory CD4+ T cells. Source material: memory CD4+ T cells from blood. The origin of the receptors is an adult in good health and CMV-seronegative.

The CDR3 nucleotides are TGTGCCTGGACCCCCCCGGAGGGGGTAAGAGAAAAACTGTTTTTT. It translates to CAWTPPEGVREKLFF. The V call is TRBV30, the J call TRBJ1-4, with D perhaps matching TRBD1 (6 bases). The V end was cut by 4 bases, the J end by 8 bases, with 20 bases between. The CDR3 has 15 amino acids. The germline V gene encodes CDR1 GTSNPN and CDR2 SVGIG (reference sequence).

V and J are TRBV5-4 and TRBJ2-7, with TRBD2 as a possible D gene (5 bases). CDR1 and CDR2 from the germline V gene are SGHNT and YYREEE (reference sequence). V lost 2 bases and J lost 2, with 8 bases in between. There are 13 residues in the CDR3. The CDR3 here is CASSFGVTYEQYF. The CDR3 coding sequence is TGTGCCAGCAGCTTCGGGGTTACCTACGAGCAGTACTTC.

The V and J genes are TRBV28 and TRBJ1-2; TRBD1 is a possible D gene (6 bases). The CDR3 consists of 14 residues. Germline V lookup: CDR1 MDHEN, CDR2 SYDVKM. The ends were cut back, 5 bases at V and 4 bases at J, with 14 bases in the middle. This CDR3 reads CASSLGASGYGYTF. The CDR3 DNA sequence: TGTGCCAGCAGTCTGGGGGCGTCGGGCTATGGCTACACCTTC.

The J gene is TRBJ2-3, the V gene TRBV30; 7 bases align to TRBD2. Germline values: CDR1 GTSNPN, CDR2 SVGIG (reference sequence). This CDR3 is 14 amino acids long. Trimming took 4 bases from V and 1 from J; bases not matched to a gene: 5. CDR3 residues: CAWKRDEGTDTQYF. Written as DNA, the CDR3 is TGTGCCTGGAAGCGGGATGAGGGCACAGATACGCAGTATTTT.

The chain recombines TRBV5-6 with TRBJ1-3; unclear D gene. Looked up from germline, CDR1 is SGHDT and CDR2 is YYEEEE. CDR3 length equals 16 residues. V was shortened by 2 bases and J by 3 bases, with 15 bases between the two germline ends. CDR3 DNA sequence: TGTGCCAGCAGCTTTGGCCTCAGGACGGATGGAAACACCATATATTTT. This translates into CASSFGLRTDGNTIYF.

The V call is TRBV5-8, the J call TRBJ2-7; no definite D call. The CDR3 extends over 14 amino acids. The germline CDR1 and CDR2 sequences are SGHTS and YDEGEE. With 4 bases removed from V and 2 bases from J, the gap between germline ends came to 13 bases. This CDR3 reads CASSPGRIPYEQYF. CDR3 coding DNA: TGTGCCAGCAGCCCGGGTCGGATTCCCTACGAGCAGTACTTC.

This clone was seen only once. The chain employs TRBV7-3 and TRBJ2-3; TRBD2 is a possible D gene (7 bases). The V end lost 0 bases, the J end lost 7 bases, and 11 bases lay between the germline ends. This CDR3 comprises 14 residues. The germline CDR1 and CDR2 sequences are SGHTA and FQGTGA. For the CDR3, the DNA is TGTGCCAGCAGCTTAACCGGGGGGCCGAATACGCAGTATTTT. Translating gives CASSLTGGPNTQYF.

J is TRBJ2-1 and V is TRBV4-1, with 12 bases identical to TRBD2. J was trimmed by 4 bases and V by 4 bases; bases with no gene match: 11. The CDR3 loop spans 18 amino acids. Germline V gene sequence: CDR1 MGHRA, CDR2 YSYEKL. The CDR3: CASSRGASGGARYNEQFF. Written as DNA, the CDR3 is TGCGCCAGCAGCCGGGGTGCTAGCGGGGGGGCCCGGTACAATGAGCAGTTCTTC.

The chain carries TRBV6-5 and TRBJ1-6; maybe TRBD1 (5 bases). CDR1 is MNHEY and CDR2 is SVGAGI in the germline V gene. Trimming left V 10 bases short and J 0 bases short, with 10 bases between. CDR3 length: 14 residues. The CDR3 is CATTRGSYNSPLHF. The CDR3 DNA reads as TGTGCCACGACGAGGGGCTCCTATAATTCACCCCTCCACTTT.

The genes are TRBV10-3 and TRBJ2-3; TRBD2 matches 7 bases. Germline loops: CDR1 ENHRY, CDR2 SYGVKD. Germline trimming cut 3 bases from V and 4 bases from J; bases unmatched to any gene: 4. The CDR3 loop spans 14 amino acids. The CDR3: CAISEVRGADTQYF. As DNA, the CDR3 is TGTGCCATCAGTGAAGTCCGGGGGGCAGATACGCAGTATTTT.

The chain joins TRBV28 to TRBJ2-4; D not resolved. The CDR3 spans 13 residues. The germline V and J ends were trimmed by 6 bases and 8 bases, with 14 bases remaining between them. The germline gives CDR1 MDHEN, CDR2 SYDVKM. The CDR3: CASSPPSVDIQYF. DNA for the CDR3: TGTGCCAGCAGCCCCCCCAGTGTGGACATTCAGTACTTC.

The V and J genes are TRBV19 and TRBJ2-5; 7 bases map to TRBD1. Germline CDR1 and CDR2: LNHDA and SQIVND (reference sequence). V was pared by 0 bases and J by 7 bases, with 2 bases of the junction left unmatched. The CDR3 is 13 amino acids. The chain's CDR3 is CASSIEHRGTQYF. In DNA form, the CDR3 reads TGTGCCAGTAGTATAGAGCACAGGGGGACCCAGTACTTC. Supplemented by reference TRBV19 and TRBJ2-5, the full variable domain reads DGGITQSPKYLFRKEGQNVTLSCEQNLNHDAMYWYRQDPGQGLRLIYYSQIVNDFQKGDIAEGYSVSREKKESFPLTVTSAQKNPTAFYLCASSIEHRGTQYFGPGTRLLVL.

The chain carries TRBV2 and TRBJ2-4; a possible D gene is TRBD1 (6 bases). Between the trimmed V and J ends, which lost 6 bases and 2 bases, there was a span of 11 bases. The germline gives CDR1 SNHLY, CDR2 FYNNEI. This CDR3 region has 14 residues. The CDR3 DNA reads TGTGCCAGCAGGTACAGGGTGACCAAAAACATTCAGTACTTC. Encoded protein: CASRYRVTKNIQYF.

This chain connects TRBV5-1 to TRBJ2-5, with 7 positions matching TRBD2. The germline gives CDR1 SGHRS, CDR2 YFSETQ. V shed 2 bases and J 2 bases; nucleotides not matched to a gene: 6. This CDR3 is 15 amino acids long. The CDR3: CASSLGDYKQETQYF. As DNA, the CDR3 is TGCGCCAGCAGCTTAGGGGACTACAAACAAGAGACCCAGTACTTC. Using reference TRBV5-1 and TRBJ2-5 for the parts outside the CDR3, the full variable domain is KAGVTQTPRYLIKTRGQQVTLSCSPISGHRSVSWYQQTPGQGLQFLFEYFSETQRNKGNFPGRFSGRQFSNSRSEMNVSTLELGDSALYLCASSLGDYKQETQYFGPGTRLLVL.

The rearrangement joins TRBV30 to TRBJ1-4; a possible D gene is TRBD1 (5 bases). Trimming stripped 2 bases from V and 4 bases from J, with 20 bases between. This CDR3 has 17 amino acids. The germline CDR1 and CDR2 sequences are GTSNPN and SVGIG (reference sequence). This CDR3 reads CAWSSGTGSLINEKLFF. The CDR3 DNA follows: TGTGCCTGGAGTTCTGGGACGGGGAGTTTGATTAATGAAAAACTGTTTTTT.

This clone was counted only a few times. The gene calls are TRBV28 and TRBJ1-5; no clear D. Trimming took off 4 bases at V and 4 bases at J, with 8 bases between the two ends. Per germline, CDR1 MDHEN and CDR2 SYDVKM. The CDR3 is made up of 13 amino acids. CDR3 sequence reads: CASSSARNQPQHF. For the CDR3, the DNA is TGTGCCAGCAGTTCCGCCAGAAATCAGCCCCAGCATTTT. Variable domain in full (rest from reference TRBV28 and TRBJ1-5): DVKVTQSSRYLVKRTGEKVFLECVQDMDHENMFWYRQDPGLGLRLIYFSYDVKMKEKGDIPEGYSVSREKKERFSLILESASTNQTSMYLCASSSARNQPQHFGDGTRLSIL.

The rearrangement uses TRBV4-3 and TRBJ2-3; 8 nucleotides line up with TRBD2. After removal of 0 bases from V and 10 bases from J, the junction contained 9 bases not matched to a gene. Germline CDR1 LGHNA, CDR2 YSLEER. The length of the CDR3 is 15 residues. CDR3 nucleotide sequence: TGCGCCAGCAGCCAAGAAGGGCGTGCGGGGGGTGCGCAGTATTTT. Protein sequence: CASSQEGRAGGAQYF.

The chain employs TRBV5-1 and TRBJ2-7, with 7 positions matching TRBD1. The CDR3 extends over 14 amino acids. The V and J ends lost 5 bases and 10 bases, in that order; junction bases with no gene match: 15. Germline V gene data show CDR1 as SGHRS and CDR2 as YFSETQ. DNA of the CDR3: TGCGCCAGCAGTGCAACAGGGGATAATGCGGGTCAGTACTTC. It specifies CASSATGDNAGQYF.

This chain uses TRBV7-2 with TRBJ1-5; D call uncertain. The CDR3 runs 15 residues. Germline V lookup: CDR1 SGHTA, CDR2 FQGNSA. V gave up 2 bases and J gave up 3 bases, with 11 bases separating them. This CDR3 reads CASSLSWEYNQPQHF. The CDR3, as DNA: TGTGCCAGCAGCTTAAGCTGGGAATACAATCAGCCCCAGCATTTT. Filled out from reference TRBV7-2 and TRBJ1-5, the complete variable domain reads GAGVSQSPSNKVTEKGKDVELRCDPISGHTALYWYRQSLGQGLEFLIYFQGNSAPDKSGLPSDRFSAERTGGSVSTLTIQRTQQEDSAVYLCASSLSWEYNQPQHFGDGTRLSIL.

The chain links TRBV9 to TRBJ2-3; 10 bases line up with TRBD2. This CDR3 comprises 15 residues. The germline V gene encodes CDR1 SGDLS and CDR2 YYNGEE. The ends lost 2 bases at V and 4 bases at J; junction bases unmatched: 4. CDR3 DNA sequence: TGTGCCAGCAGCGTCGGGACTAGCGACGCAGATACGCAGTATTTT. Translating it yields CASSVGTSDADTQYF.

The gene calls are TRBV29-1 and TRBJ1-5; the D is unclear. The CDR3 extends over 13 amino acids. The V end lost 4 bases, the J end lost 3 bases, and 10 bases lay between the germline ends. From germline, CDR1 is SQVTM and CDR2 ANQGSEA. In nucleotides, the CDR3 is TGCAGCGTTGCAGAGAATGTCAATCAGCCCCAGCATTTT. Protein: CSVAENVNQPQHF.

The rearrangement uses TRBV6-1 and TRBJ2-5; no definite D call. The V end was cut by 4 bases, the J end by 2 bases, with 8 bases between. This CDR3 comprises 13 residues. Germline V gene data show CDR1 as MNHNS and CDR2 as SASEGT. CDR3 amino acids: CASSAVVQETQYF. In nucleotides, the CDR3 is TGTGCCAGCAGTGCAGTAGTTCAAGAGACCCAGTACTTC.

The rearrangement joins TRBV18 to TRBJ1-2; D possibly corresponds to TRBD1 (6 bases). The V end was cut by 3 bases, the J end by 0 bases, with 11 bases between. The length of the CDR3 is 15 residues. The germline V gene encodes CDR1 KGHSH and CDR2 LQKENI. The chain's CDR3 is CASSPGDISNYGYTF. The CDR3 DNA follows: TGTGCCAGCTCACCTGGGGACATATCTAACTATGGCTACACCTTC.